This is a list of T cell receptor beta chains from one sample in a study of Ad26.COV2.S vaccination and SARS-CoV-2 variants. Assay used: immunoSEQ multiplex PCR; TCRdb lists only in-frame clones, some missing. The repertoire holds approximately 400,000 clones, around 84% seen once, with roughly 3.1% in the top ten. The sequenced sample was peripheral blood, obtained in a trial of Ad26.COV2.S vaccine versus placebo. The origin of the receptors is a person aged 18 to 65 who received the Ad26.COV2.S COVID-19 vaccine or a placebo. Both conserved end residues are trimmed from each CDR3. Each record gives: J gene, V gene, CDR3 protein.

>TRBJ2-7|TRBV7-9
ASSYHRTGGYEQY
>TRBJ2-1|TRBV5-4
ASRESDRDWEQF
>TRBJ2-1|TRBV9
ASSLNPLSTSGKRNEQF
>TRBJ2-1|TRBV19
ASTPAGTSSYNEQF
>TRBJ2-7|TRBV7-9
ASSAPSGTGLYEQY
>TRBJ2-7|TRBV2
ASMPPQGHYEQY
>TRBJ1-1|TRBV11-2
ASSPRTGIPEAF
>TRBJ2-7|TRBV3-1/TRBV3-2
ASSHSKGLLASGKYEQY
>TRBJ2-3|TRBV10-2
ASSEYHTGPTDTQY
>TRBJ2-1|TRBV5-6
ASSPGTGYNEQF
>TRBJ1-5|TRBV7-9
ASSGDRMYSNQPQH
>TRBJ2-3|TRBV6-5
ASHRGGSTDTQY
>TRBJ2-2|TRBV27
ASSSGMQVVTGELF
>TRBJ2-7|TRBV11-2
ASSLDEAGVEQY
>TRBJ2-1|TRBV4-3
ASSLKLGLAGPLNEQF
>TRBJ2-3|TRBV7-2
ASSLVWASDDTQY